These T cell receptor beta chains were read from a single sample in a study of blood T cell repertoires in COVID-19. Here immunoSEQ multiplex PCR was the method, and the copy in TCRdb shows in-frame clones only, minus some. The sample records approximately 260,000 clones, about 88% being singletons. Sequencing input: PBMCs or T cells enriched from blood (not recorded which). The receptor source for this set is a woman in her forties or fifties who had been exposed to COVID-19. Each CDR3 is given with its conserved first and last residue. D genes are given only for firm matches. The listing skips clone size in some rows; elsewhere it reads once, few, many or a size class.

D gene: NA
V gene: TRBV27
clone size: NA
CDR3 length: 15
J gene: TRBJ1-2
CDR3 protein: CASSLQSDRSYGYTF
CDR3 DNA: TGTGCCAGCAGTCTTCAGAGTGATCGGAGCTATGGCTACACCTTC

D gene: NA
V gene: TRBV5-4
clone size: NA
CDR3 length: 15
J gene: TRBJ1-6
CDR3 protein: CASSSGYRDNSPLHF
CDR3 DNA: TGTGCCAGCAGCTCAGGGTATAGAGATAATTCACCCCTCCACTTT

D gene: TRBD1
V gene: TRBV7-9
clone size: NA
CDR3 length: 13
J gene: TRBJ2-3
CDR3 protein: CASNRGGTDTQYF
CDR3 DNA: TGTGCCAGCAACAGGGGAGGCACAGATACGCAGTATTTT

D gene: TRBD1
V gene: TRBV5-6
clone size: NA
CDR3 length: 13
J gene: TRBJ1-2
CDR3 protein: CASSWGQLYGYTF
CDR3 DNA: TGTGCCAGCAGCTGGGGACAGCTTTATGGCTACACCTTC

D gene: TRBD2
V gene: TRBV15
clone size: NA
CDR3 length: 16
J gene: TRBJ2-1
CDR3 protein: CATSTETSGLGGEQFF
CDR3 DNA: TGTGCCACCAGCACCGAGACTAGCGGCCTTGGCGGCGAGCAGTTCTTC

D gene: NA
V gene: TRBV6-2/TRBV6-3
clone size: NA
CDR3 length: 14
J gene: TRBJ2-7
CDR3 protein: CASSYGGFSYEQYF
CDR3 DNA: TGTGCCAGCAGTTATGGCGGATTCTCCTACGAGCAGTACTTC

D gene: TRBD1
V gene: TRBV7-9
clone size: NA
CDR3 length: 15
J gene: TRBJ2-2
CDR3 protein: CASSPGQGEIGELFF
CDR3 DNA: TGTGCCAGCAGTCCGGGACAGGGTGAGATCGGGGAGCTGTTTTTT

D gene: TRBD1
V gene: TRBV19
clone size: once
CDR3 length: 13
J gene: TRBJ1-2
CDR3 protein: CASSFDRVYGYTF
CDR3 DNA: TGTGCCAGTAGTTTCGACAGGGTATATGGCTACACCTTC

D gene: NA
V gene: TRBV7-2
clone size: NA
CDR3 length: 14
J gene: TRBJ2-7
CDR3 protein: CASSLGGFPYEQYF
CDR3 DNA: TGTGCCAGCAGCTTAGGAGGGTTCCCCTACGAGCAGTACTTC

D gene: NA
V gene: TRBV19
clone size: few
CDR3 length: 15
J gene: TRBJ1-3
CDR3 protein: CASSIIGISGNTIYF
CDR3 DNA: TGTGCCAGTAGTATAATCGGTATCTCTGGAAACACCATATATTTT

D gene: TRBD1
V gene: TRBV6-5
clone size: NA
CDR3 length: 14
J gene: TRBJ2-7
CDR3 protein: CASSPRDRIYEQYF
CDR3 DNA: TGTGCCAGCAGCCCCCGGGACAGGATCTACGAGCAGTACTTC

D gene: NA
V gene: TRBV10-3
clone size: NA
CDR3 length: 14
J gene: TRBJ2-3
CDR3 protein: CATTEGLSTDTQYF
CDR3 DNA: TGTGCCACGACGGAGGGGCTTAGCACAGATACGCAGTATTTT

D gene: NA
V gene: TRBV28
clone size: NA
CDR3 length: 16
J gene: TRBJ1-2
CDR3 protein: CASSLGGGGSHYGYTF
CDR3 DNA: TGTGCCAGCAGTCTGGGCGGTGGGGGGTCCCACTATGGCTACACCTTC

D gene: TRBD1
V gene: TRBV18
clone size: NA
CDR3 length: 16
J gene: TRBJ1-5
CDR3 protein: CASSPPGQGFNQPQHF
CDR3 DNA: TGTGCCAGCTCACCGCCCGGACAGGGATTCAATCAGCCCCAGCATTTT

D gene: TRBD2
V gene: TRBV7-2
clone size: NA
CDR3 length: 13
J gene: TRBJ2-5
CDR3 protein: CASSWGLRGDQYF
CDR3 DNA: TGTGCCAGCAGCTGGGGACTACGGGGGGACCAGTACTTC

D gene: TRBD1
V gene: TRBV5-1
clone size: NA
CDR3 length: 14
J gene: TRBJ1-6
CDR3 protein: CASSLSTGESPLHF
CDR3 DNA: TGCGCCAGCAGCTTGAGTACAGGGGAGTCACCCCTCCACTTT

D gene: TRBD1
V gene: TRBV11-2
clone size: NA
CDR3 length: 14
J gene: TRBJ1-1
CDR3 protein: CASRFTGDNTEAFF
CDR3 DNA: TGTGCCAGCAGGTTTACAGGGGATAACACTGAAGCTTTCTTT

D gene: NA
V gene: TRBV29-1
clone size: NA
CDR3 length: 14
J gene: TRBJ1-1
CDR3 protein: CSVVLRAGRTEAFF
CDR3 DNA: TGCAGCGTCGTTCTTCGAGCCGGGAGAACTGAAGCTTTCTTT

D gene: TRBD1
V gene: TRBV5-1
clone size: NA
CDR3 length: 13
J gene: TRBJ1-2
CDR3 protein: CASWGEGANGYTF
CDR3 DNA: TGCGCCAGCTGGGGTGAGGGGGCTAATGGCTACACCTTC

D gene: NA
V gene: TRBV5-1
clone size: NA
CDR3 length: 16
J gene: TRBJ1-1
CDR3 protein: CASSLGPGGGRTEAFF
CDR3 DNA: TGCGCCAGCAGCTTGGGACCGGGGGGAGGTAGGACTGAAGCTTTCTTT

D gene: NA
V gene: TRBV14
clone size: NA
CDR3 length: 14
J gene: TRBJ1-6
CDR3 protein: CASSLRSSNSPLHF
CDR3 DNA: TGTGCCAGCAGTCTCCGTAGTTCTAATTCACCCCTCCACTTT

D gene: TRBD2
V gene: TRBV28
clone size: NA
CDR3 length: 15
J gene: TRBJ2-1
CDR3 protein: CASSQTSGELNEQFF
CDR3 DNA: TGTGCCAGCAGTCAAACTAGCGGGGAGTTAAATGAGCAGTTCTTC

D gene: TRBD1
V gene: TRBV4-1
clone size: NA
CDR3 length: 16
J gene: TRBJ1-2
CDR3 protein: CASSHSLTETGRGYTF
CDR3 DNA: TGCGCCAGCAGCCATTCTTTAACAGAGACAGGGCGCGGCTACACCTTC

D gene: NA
V gene: TRBV7-9
clone size: NA
CDR3 length: 11
J gene: TRBJ1-2
CDR3 protein: CASSILKENTF
CDR3 DNA: TGTGCCAGCAGCATCCTAAAGGAGAACACCTTC

D gene: NA
V gene: TRBV2
clone size: NA
CDR3 length: 13
J gene: TRBJ2-5
CDR3 protein: CASRGRTPETQYF
CDR3 DNA: TGTGCCAGCAGGGGAAGGACACCGGAGACCCAGTACTTC

D gene: NA
V gene: TRBV28
clone size: NA
CDR3 length: 15
J gene: TRBJ2-1
CDR3 protein: CASSSTSLPYNEQFF
CDR3 DNA: TGTGCCAGCAGTTCAACTAGCTTACCCTACAATGAGCAGTTCTTC

D gene: NA
V gene: TRBV7-2
clone size: NA
CDR3 length: 13
J gene: TRBJ2-1
CDR3 protein: CASSQGQVREQFF
CDR3 DNA: TGTGCCAGCAGCCAGGGTCAGGTGAGGGAGCAGTTCTTC

D gene: NA
V gene: TRBV28
clone size: NA
CDR3 length: 11
J gene: TRBJ1-2
CDR3 protein: CASSHRSGYTF
CDR3 DNA: TGTGCCAGCAGCCATCGGAGTGGCTACACCTTC

D gene: NA
V gene: TRBV5-8
clone size: NA
CDR3 length: 17
J gene: TRBJ1-1
CDR3 protein: CASSLGGGVRKNTEAFF
CDR3 DNA: TGTGCCAGCAGCTTGGGCGGGGGGGTCCGCAAAAACACTGAAGCTTTCTTT

D gene: TRBD1
V gene: TRBV9
clone size: once
CDR3 length: 16
J gene: TRBJ2-2
CDR3 protein: CASSPTGQINTGELFF
CDR3 DNA: TGTGCCAGCAGCCCTACGGGACAGATAAACACCGGGGAGCTGTTTTTT

D gene: TRBD1
V gene: TRBV5-1
clone size: NA
CDR3 length: 16
J gene: TRBJ2-7
CDR3 protein: CASCVRPGGASYEQYF
CDR3 DNA: TGCGCCAGCTGCGTCCGCCCAGGGGGCGCCTCCTACGAGCAGTACTTC

D gene: NA
V gene: TRBV5-1
clone size: NA
CDR3 length: 15
J gene: TRBJ1-1
CDR3 protein: CASSVTDRLNTEAFF
CDR3 DNA: TGCGCCAGCAGCGTAACTGACAGGCTGAACACTGAAGCTTTCTTT

D gene: NA
V gene: TRBV7-9
clone size: NA
CDR3 length: 14
J gene: TRBJ2-1
CDR3 protein: CASSAWTGFGEQFF
CDR3 DNA: TGTGCCAGCAGCGCCTGGACTGGCTTCGGGGAGCAGTTCTTC

D gene: NA
V gene: TRBV2
clone size: NA
CDR3 length: 15
J gene: TRBJ1-5
CDR3 protein: CASSGSTLSNQPQHF
CDR3 DNA: TGTGCCAGCAGTGGTTCGACACTTAGCAATCAGCCCCAGCATTTT

D gene: NA
V gene: TRBV6-1
clone size: NA
CDR3 length: 13
J gene: TRBJ1-5
CDR3 protein: CASSEARGQPQHF
CDR3 DNA: TGTGCCAGCAGTGAAGCGCGCGGTCAGCCCCAGCATTTT

D gene: NA
V gene: TRBV5-1
clone size: NA
CDR3 length: 14
J gene: TRBJ1-2
CDR3 protein: CASSWEDPTYGYTF
CDR3 DNA: TGCGCCAGCAGCTGGGAGGACCCGACGTATGGCTACACCTTC

D gene: TRBD1
V gene: TRBV4-3
clone size: NA
CDR3 length: 14
J gene: TRBJ1-2
CDR3 protein: CASSGDRGDYGYTF
CDR3 DNA: TGCGCCAGCAGTGGGGACAGGGGAGACTATGGCTACACCTTC

D gene: NA
V gene: TRBV6-1
clone size: NA
CDR3 length: 17
J gene: TRBJ1-2
CDR3 protein: CASSAPRGSGTNYGYTF
CDR3 DNA: TGTGCCAGCAGTGCCCCACGGGGGTCGGGAACTAACTATGGCTACACCTTC

D gene: NA
V gene: TRBV18
clone size: NA
CDR3 length: 14
J gene: TRBJ1-3
CDR3 protein: CASSPRQDENTIYF
CDR3 DNA: TGTGCCAGCTCACCCCGGCAGGATGAAAACACCATATATTTT

D gene: NA
V gene: TRBV3-1/TRBV3-2
clone size: NA
CDR3 length: 19
J gene: TRBJ1-4
CDR3 protein: CASSQDPIGQRGSNEKLFF
CDR3 DNA: TGTGCCAGCAGCCAAGACCCCATTGGCCAGAGGGGGTCTAATGAAAAACTGTTTTTT

D gene: TRBD2
V gene: TRBV9
clone size: NA
CDR3 length: 17
J gene: TRBJ2-2
CDR3 protein: CASSVTPGGANTGELFF
CDR3 DNA: TGTGCCAGCAGCGTAACCCCGGGGGGGGCGAACACCGGGGAGCTGTTTTTT

D gene: NA
V gene: TRBV28
clone size: NA
CDR3 length: 15
J gene: TRBJ1-5
CDR3 protein: CASRPGLISNQPQHF
CDR3 DNA: TGTGCCAGCAGACCGGGACTCATTAGCAATCAGCCCCAGCATTTT

D gene: NA
V gene: TRBV27
clone size: NA
CDR3 length: 11
J gene: TRBJ2-7
CDR3 protein: CASSTGYEQYF
CDR3 DNA: TGTGCCAGCAGCACAGGGTACGAGCAGTACTTC

D gene: NA
V gene: TRBV20-1
clone size: NA
CDR3 length: 14
J gene: TRBJ1-2
CDR3 protein: CSASEVGREGGYTF
CDR3 DNA: TGCAGTGCTAGTGAGGTGGGCAGGGAAGGTGGCTACACCTTC

D gene: NA
V gene: TRBV19
clone size: NA
CDR3 length: 17
J gene: TRBJ2-1
CDR3 protein: CASSIVEGRPYSHEQFF
CDR3 DNA: TGTGCCAGTAGTATCGTGGAGGGAAGGCCCTATTCCCATGAGCAGTTCTTC

D gene: NA
V gene: TRBV5-1
clone size: NA
CDR3 length: 12
J gene: TRBJ2-7
CDR3 protein: CASSLSLKEQYF
CDR3 DNA: TGCGCCAGCAGCTTGAGCCTTAAGGAGCAGTACTTC

D gene: TRBD2
V gene: TRBV7-2
clone size: NA
CDR3 length: 15
J gene: TRBJ2-5
CDR3 protein: CASSLRLAGQETQYF
CDR3 DNA: TGTGCCAGCAGCTTACGACTAGCGGGGCAAGAGACCCAGTACTTC

D gene: TRBD1
V gene: TRBV6-6
clone size: NA
CDR3 length: 16
J gene: TRBJ1-2
CDR3 protein: CASSQPRDRGNYGYTF
CDR3 DNA: TGTGCCAGCAGTCAACCCCGGGACAGGGGCAACTATGGCTACACCTTC

D gene: NA
V gene: TRBV24-1
clone size: NA
CDR3 length: 14
J gene: TRBJ1-3
CDR3 protein: CATSEGGSGNTIYF
CDR3 DNA: TGTGCCACCAGTGAGGGGGGCTCTGGAAACACCATATATTTT

D gene: NA
V gene: TRBV25-1
clone size: NA
CDR3 length: 13
J gene: TRBJ1-1
CDR3 protein: CASSAGGNTEAFF
CDR3 DNA: TGTGCCAGCAGTGCCGGAGGGAACACTGAAGCTTTCTTT

D gene: NA
V gene: TRBV27
clone size: NA
CDR3 length: 13
J gene: TRBJ1-1
CDR3 protein: CASSSQGRTEAFF
CDR3 DNA: TGTGCCAGCAGTTCGCAGGGAAGGACTGAAGCTTTCTTT

D gene: NA
V gene: TRBV6-6
clone size: NA
CDR3 length: 13
J gene: TRBJ2-1
CDR3 protein: CASTVSSYNEQFF
CDR3 DNA: TGTGCCAGCACGGTAAGCTCCTACAATGAGCAGTTCTTC

D gene: TRBD2
V gene: TRBV7-6
clone size: NA
CDR3 length: 19
J gene: TRBJ2-3
CDR3 protein: CASSQGAGTSGGGTDTQYF
CDR3 DNA: TGTGCCAGCAGCCAAGGGGCCGGGACTAGCGGGGGGGGCACAGATACGCAGTATTTT

D gene: NA
V gene: TRBV10-3
clone size: NA
CDR3 length: 13
J gene: TRBJ2-7
CDR3 protein: CATSGTGVAEQYF
CDR3 DNA: TGTGCCACGAGTGGCACAGGAGTCGCCGAGCAGTACTTC

D gene: TRBD2
V gene: TRBV2
clone size: NA
CDR3 length: 15
J gene: TRBJ2-2
CDR3 protein: CASKSGGANTGELFF
CDR3 DNA: TGTGCCAGCAAGAGCGGGGGGGCGAACACCGGGGAGCTGTTTTTT

D gene: NA
V gene: TRBV10-3
clone size: NA
CDR3 length: 16
J gene: TRBJ2-7
CDR3 protein: CAISIRPGQSHYEQYF
CDR3 DNA: TGTGCCATCAGCATTCGACCGGGACAATCCCACTACGAGCAGTACTTC

D gene: NA
V gene: TRBV7-9
clone size: NA
CDR3 length: 12
J gene: TRBJ1-1
CDR3 protein: CASSRQNTEAFF
CDR3 DNA: TGTGCCAGCAGCCGACAGAACACTGAAGCTTTCTTT

D gene: TRBD2
V gene: TRBV10-3
clone size: NA
CDR3 length: 15
J gene: TRBJ2-2
CDR3 protein: CATWKAGGHTGELFF
CDR3 DNA: TGTGCCACCTGGAAGGCGGGGGGACACACCGGGGAGCTGTTTTTT

D gene: NA
V gene: TRBV19
clone size: NA
CDR3 length: 11
J gene: TRBJ1-1
CDR3 protein: CASSIGGAAFF
CDR3 DNA: TGTGCCAGTAGTATCGGAGGAGCAGCTTTCTTT

D gene: NA
V gene: TRBV9
clone size: NA
CDR3 length: 16
J gene: TRBJ1-2
CDR3 protein: CASSVAPYRQNYGYTF
CDR3 DNA: TGTGCCAGCAGCGTAGCCCCGTATCGACAGAACTATGGCTACACCTTC